Listed below are T cell receptor beta chains from one sample, sequenced in a study of cytomegalovirus exposure and HLA in healthy donors. TCRdb's copy holds only in-frame clones and misses some; the assay was immunoSEQ multiplex PCR. This table has 150,000 to 200,000 clones, 85% appearing once. Input material: PBMCs. These receptor sequences come from a man younger than 45 in good health and CMV-seropositive. Both conserved end residues are part of each CDR3. A D gene is named only where the DNA matches it firmly. Size is omitted from some rows. Given values are once, few, many or a class for expanded clones.

cdr3_aa cdr3_nt clone_size j_call d_call v_call
CASSPQAASGGAYEQYF TGTGCCAGCAGCCCGCAAGCGGCTAGCGGGGGGGCGTACGAGCAGTACTTC - TRBJ2-7 TRBD2 TRBV13
CASSWGPQYSPLHF TGTGCCAGCAGTTGGGGGCCTCAATATTCACCCCTCCACTTT few TRBJ1-6 - TRBV27
CASSFLVAGGPHNEQFF TGCGCCAGCAGCTTCTTAGTAGCGGGGGGGCCTCACAATGAGCAGTTCTTC - TRBJ2-1 TRBD2 TRBV5-1
CASSSGTGAEKLFF TGTGCCAGCAGCTCCGGGACAGGGGCTGAAAAACTGTTTTTT - TRBJ1-4 TRBD1 TRBV11-2
CASSDPRGTYGYTF TGTGCCAGCAGTGACCCCAGGGGAACGTATGGCTACACCTTC once TRBJ1-2 - TRBV25-1
CASSPKNRVVNTEAFF TGTGCCAGCAGCCCAAAAAACAGGGTTGTGAACACTGAAGCTTTCTTT - TRBJ1-1 - TRBV7-2
CASSSRTVGWNTEAFF TGTGCCAGCAGTTCTCGGACTGTCGGGTGGAACACTGAAGCTTTCTTT - TRBJ1-1 - TRBV27
CASSLAVRGGNTIYF TGTGCCAGCAGCTTAGCTGTCAGGGGAGGAAACACCATATATTTT - TRBJ1-3 - TRBV7-9
CASSFVGQETQYF TGTGCCAGCAGCTTTGTCGGGCAAGAGACCCAGTACTTC - TRBJ2-5 - TRBV7-2
CASSYTGTGFDQPQHF TGTGCCAGCAGCTATACCGGGACAGGGTTCGATCAGCCCCAGCATTTT - TRBJ1-5 TRBD1 TRBV7-9
CASSVAGGGEKLFF TGTGCCAGCAGCGTAGCCGGGGGTGGTGAAAAACTGTTTTTT - TRBJ1-4 - TRBV9
CASSSGGAGDDTQYF TGTGCCAGTAGTAGCGGGGGGGCCGGGGATGATACGCAGTATTTT - TRBJ2-3 TRBD2 TRBV19
CAWSRGTHPSTDTQYF TGTGCCTGGAGTAGAGGGACTCACCCTAGCACAGATACGCAGTATTTT - TRBJ2-3 - TRBV30
CASSASADTSYEQYF TGTGCCAGCAGCGCTAGCGCGGACACTTCCTACGAGCAGTACTTC once TRBJ2-7 - TRBV9
CASSLRTGRKLTEAFF TGTGCCAGCAGTCTCCGGACAGGGAGGAAACTTACTGAAGCTTTCTTT - TRBJ1-1 TRBD1 TRBV27
CASSLLNYEQYF TGCGCCAGCAGCCTCCTAAACTACGAGCAGTACTTC - TRBJ2-7 - TRBV4-1
CASSTYPLRGYTF TGTGCCAGTAGTACTTATCCCTTGAGGGGCTACACCTTC - TRBJ1-2 - TRBV19
CASRAKDSSYEQYF TGCGCCAGCAGAGCCAAGGACAGCTCCTACGAGCAGTACTTC - TRBJ2-7 - TRBV10-2
CASSPRTSGGQNEQYF TGTGCCAGCAGCCCTCGGACTAGCGGGGGCCAAAACGAGCAGTACTTC - TRBJ2-7 TRBD2 TRBV7-2
CASCRLAGGGTGELFF TGTGCCAGCTGTAGACTAGCGGGGGGGGGCACCGGGGAGCTGTTTTTT - TRBJ2-2 TRBD2 TRBV2
CASSPVSYEQYF TGTGCCAGCTCCCCAGTCTCCTACGAGCAGTACTTC few TRBJ2-7 - TRBV2
CAAARGNTEAFF TGTGCCGCCGCGCGGGGGAACACTGAAGCTTTCTTT - TRBJ1-1 - TRBV2
CASSFGLRNTEAFF TGTGCCAGCAGTTTCGGACTGCGAAACACTGAAGCTTTCTTT once TRBJ1-1 - TRBV6-6
CASSALQGKTEAFF TGTGCCAGCAGCGCGCTACAGGGGAAGACTGAAGCTTTCTTT - TRBJ1-1 TRBD1 TRBV9
CASSLLGQNTGELFF TGCGCCAGCAGCCTTCTGGGACAGAACACCGGGGAGCTGTTTTTT once TRBJ2-2 - TRBV5-1
CASSLYAAANEKLFF TGTGCCAGCAGTTTATATGCGGCAGCTAATGAAAAACTGTTTTTT - TRBJ1-4 - TRBV27
CASSLQGLAVGSGANVLTF TGCGCCAGCAGCCTGCAGGGACTAGCGGTAGGCTCTGGGGCCAACGTCCTGACTTTC - TRBJ2-6 TRBD2 TRBV4-1
CAITAGWGETQYF TGTGCCATCACGGCGGGGTGGGGAGAGACCCAGTACTTC - TRBJ2-5 - TRBV10-3
CAWSVAETQYF TGTGCCTGGAGTGTTGCGGAGACCCAGTACTTC - TRBJ2-5 - TRBV30
CASSLQEFGEKLFF TGTGCCAGCAGCCTACAGGAATTCGGGGAAAAACTGTTTTTT - TRBJ1-4 - TRBV7-2
CAWSAGQFNQPQHF TGTGCCTGGAGTGCGGGACAGTTCAATCAGCCCCAGCATTTT - TRBJ1-5 TRBD1 TRBV30
CASSPGTGLLVDTQYF TGTGCCAGCAGTCCCGGGACAGGGTTGTTAGTGGATACGCAGTATTTT - TRBJ2-3 TRBD1 TRBV28
CASSLSGGTDTQYF TGTGCCAGCAGCCTATCCGGGGGCACAGATACGCAGTATTTT - TRBJ2-3 - TRBV7-9
CASSRQVLVEAFF TGCGCCAGCAGCCGTCAGGTGCTCGTTGAAGCTTTCTTT - TRBJ1-1 - TRBV4-1
CASSLAAYASASGANVLTF TGCGCCAGCAGCTTGGCCGCATATGCATCAGCGTCCGGGGCCAACGTCCTGACTTTC once TRBJ2-6 - TRBV5-1
CAPGGSQENNYGYTF TGTGCCCCTGGAGGGAGCCAGGAGAATAACTATGGCTACACCTTC - TRBJ1-2 - TRBV19
CASSRLAGTYEQYF TGTGCCAGCAGCCGACTAGCGGGCACCTACGAGCAGTACTTC - TRBJ2-7 TRBD2 TRBV7-6
CASSHPGQGIQPQHF TGCGCCAGCAGCCACCCGGGACAGGGGATTCAGCCCCAGCATTTT - TRBJ1-5 TRBD1 TRBV4-1
CAITPGQPRSGANVLTF TGTGCCATCACCCCGGGACAGCCCCGCTCTGGGGCCAACGTCCTGACTTTC - TRBJ2-6 TRBD1 TRBV10-3
CASSRDSLYEQYF TGTGCCAGCAGCCGGGACAGCCTCTACGAGCAGTACTTC - TRBJ2-7 TRBD1 TRBV5-4
CASSAPGQGRGWSNQPQHF TGTGCCAGCAGTGCACCGGGACAGGGACGTGGGTGGAGCAATCAGCCCCAGCATTTT - TRBJ1-5 TRBD1 TRBV6-4
CASSPGGRNSRFGNEQFF TGTGCCAGCAGCCCCGGGGGGCGGAATTCGCGGTTTGGCAATGAGCAGTTCTTC - TRBJ2-1 - TRBV7-2
CASSPDSEQPQHF TGTGCCAGCAGCCCGGACAGTGAACAGCCCCAGCATTTT once TRBJ1-5 - TRBV7-6
CSVKQGSSYNEQFF TGCAGCGTCAAACAGGGATCCTCCTACAATGAGCAGTTCTTC - TRBJ2-1 - TRBV29-1
CASSLVSLATLYNEQFF TGTGCCAGCAGCTTAGTTTCCCTGGCAACCCTCTACAATGAGCAGTTCTTC - TRBJ2-1 - TRBV7-2
CASSQDLGTSGYNEQFF TGTGCCAGCAGCCAAGATCTGGGGACTAGCGGTTACAATGAGCAGTTCTTC - TRBJ2-1 TRBD2 TRBV14
CSVLTGRGEAFF TGCAGCGTTTTAACGGGGCGGGGTGAAGCTTTCTTT - TRBJ1-1 - TRBV29-1
CASGLVRGLGRTNEKLFF TGTGCTAGTGGTTTGGTACGTGGATTAGGGAGAACTAATGAAAAACTGTTTTTT - TRBJ1-4 - TRBV12-5
CASKGQGEAFF TGTGCCAGCAAAGGACAGGGCGAAGCTTTCTTT - TRBJ1-1 TRBD1 TRBV2
CASSFSGQGNTEAFF TGCGCCAGCAGCTTTTCGGGACAGGGAAACACTGAAGCTTTCTTT - TRBJ1-1 TRBD1 TRBV5-1
CASSSGGYYGYTF TGCGCCAGCAGCTCCGGGGGGTACTATGGCTACACCTTC - TRBJ1-2 - TRBV5-1
CSVREGTQYF TGCAGCGTCCGGGAGGGCACGCAGTATTTT - TRBJ2-3 TRBD2 TRBV29-1
CASSSDRYNEQFF TGTGCCAGCAGCTCCGACAGATACAATGAGCAGTTCTTC - TRBJ2-1 - TRBV7-8
CASTPGREQYF TGTGCCAGCACCCCTGGGAGGGAGCAGTACTTC - TRBJ2-7 - TRBV2
CASSELGQGQYF TGCGCCAGCAGTGAATTGGGACAGGGGCAGTACTTC few TRBJ2-7 TRBD1 TRBV10-1
CASSFGLQGMVTDTQYF TGTGCCAGCAGCTTCGGTCTTCAGGGAATGGTCACAGATACGCAGTATTTT once TRBJ2-3 - TRBV7-9
CASTTGPTGTGEQYF TGTGCCAGTACTACGGGACCGACAGGGACTGGCGAGCAGTACTTC - TRBJ2-7 - TRBV19
CASSVEGQSTGELFF TGTGCCAGCAGCGTAGAGGGACAGAGTACCGGGGAGCTGTTTTTT - TRBJ2-2 TRBD1 TRBV9
CASSLTGLNTEAFF TGCGCCAGCAGCTTGACAGGACTGAACACTGAAGCTTTCTTT - TRBJ1-1 - TRBV5-1